This T cell receptor (beta chain) was observed in a study of human T cells and chemical hapten exposure. At the level of the study: The patch tests put 0.01% DPC on the skin of the upper back and were read 6 days later.

Time point defined: patch test 2, 6 weeks after DPC sensitization. Treatment in this sample: therapeutic diphenylcyclopropenone sensitization with weekly scalp DPC. Study conclusions and caveats: Versus controls, significantly more large CDR3 similarity clusters arose from expanded TCRs. No change in TCRs above 1 in 1000 frequency was produced by DPC sensitization.

This clonotype occurred a few times. Its target is not known. Germline V CDR1 and CDR2: KGHSH, LQKENI. The CDR3 sequence is 15 residues long. Between the trimmed V and J ends, which lost 3 bases and 1 base, there was a span of 7 bases. TCRdb recomputed calls from the RACE reads with MiXCR, one row per CDR3 protein. The table shows more than 110,000 distinct CDR3 sequences, with over 9.5% occurring only once. This receptor was taken from a woman aged 50 to 60 with alopecia areata. Some clones in this sample may be carry-over from other donors' samples. This chain links TRBV18 with TRBJ2-6, with D possibly matching TRBD1 (5 bases). This material consisted of whole blood, taken in connection with sensitization to the hapten diphenylcyclopropenone (DPC). The CDR3 nucleotides are TGTGCCAGCTCACCTGGGGCATCTGGGGCCAACGTCCTGACTTTC. Translation: CASSPGASGANVLTF.